Sequencing of this T cell receptor (beta chain) was carried out in a study of control samples from healthy donors and cancer patients. Per germline, CDR1 SGHVS and CDR2 FQNEAQ. The CDR3 totals 15 residues. The J segment lost 8 bases and the V segment lost 3 bases, leaving 8 bases of the junction unmatched. TCRdb's table, derived via immunoSEQ multiplex PCR, lists solely in-frame clones and lacks some. The data contain 70,000 to 95,000 clones, 90% to 95% of them singletons. V usage is TRBV7-8 and J usage is TRBJ1-1, with 11 positions matching TRBD1. What was sequenced was blood. The TCR originated in a woman in her 30s in good health. CDR3 protein: CASSLPSGTGGEAFF. As DNA, the CDR3 is TGTGCCAGCAGCTTGCCCTCCGGGACAGGGGGGGAAGCTTTCTTT. The complete variable domain, with remaining parts taken from reference TRBV7-8 and TRBJ1-1, reads GAGVSQSPRYKVAKRGQDVALRCDPISGHVSLFWYQQALGQGPEFLTYFQNEAQLDKSGLPSDRFFAERPEGSVSTLKIQRTQQEDSAVYLCASSLPSGTGGEAFFGQGTRLTVV.